These 19 T cell receptor beta chains originate from one sample sequenced in a study of blood T cell repertoires in COVID-19. Data came from immunoSEQ multiplex PCR; TCRdb stores just in-frame clones and leaves some out. This repertoire shows roughly 99,000 clones, more than 70% found once; its top ten account for approximately 6.8%. What was sequenced was peripheral blood. The source is a man aged 50 to 60 with active or convalescent COVID-19.

This clone was seen once. The V call is TRBV19, the J call TRBJ1-1; D perhaps matches TRBD1 (6 bases). The CDR3 runs to 16 residues. CDR1 LNHDA and CDR2 SQIVND come from the germline V gene (reference sequence). With 8 bases removed from V and 1 base from J, the gap between germline ends came to 20 bases. Here the CDR3 reads CASGPYFSTGNTEAFF. The DNA for the CDR3 is TGTGCCAGTGGACCTTATTTCTCGACAGGGAACACTGAAGCTTTCTTT.

The chain links TRBV18 to TRBJ1-1; 7 bases are a match to TRBD1. Germline V lookup: CDR1 KGHSH, CDR2 LQKENI. The CDR3 loop spans 13 amino acids. The junction had 5 bases not matched to a gene; V was cut back by 3 bases and J by 7 bases. CDR3 DNA sequence: TGTGCCAGCTCACCCCGGGACAGTCATGAAGCTTTCTTT. Protein sequence: CASSPRDSHEAFF.

DNA for the CDR3: TGTGCCAGCAGCTCCTATACTGAAGCTTTCTTT. Amino acid sequence: CASSSYTEAFF. The V call is TRBV11-2, the J call TRBJ1-1; D gene ambiguous. The germline V gene has CDR1 SGHAT and CDR2 FQNNGV. This CDR3 contains 11 residues. V lost 4 bases and J 5 bases, leaving 5 bases between the germline ends.

In this sample, this clone turned up once. This chain joins TRBV2 and TRBJ1-3; D call uncertain. The CDR3 has 14 amino acids. Trimming cost V 3 bases and J 4 bases, with 10 bases left between them. Germline CDR1 is SNHLY and CDR2 is FYNNEI. In nucleotides, the CDR3 is TGTGCCAGCAGTGATTTAGCATCCGGAAACACCATATATTTT. Its protein product is CASSDLASGNTIYF.

The chain couples TRBV4-1 to TRBJ2-5; TRBD1 aligns across 8 bases. Germline V gene data show CDR1 as MGHRA and CDR2 as YSYEKL. Germline trimming cut 3 bases from V and 5 bases from J; bases unmatched to any gene: 8. The CDR3 is 15 amino acids. CDR3 bases: TGCGCCAGCAGCCATGGATACAGGGGGGTTGAGACCCAGTACTTC. It specifies CASSHGYRGVETQYF.

There are a few counts of this clone. The J gene is TRBJ1-1, the V gene TRBV4-1; TRBD1 matches at 10 bases. The CDR3 has 15 residues. The germline V gene encodes CDR1 MGHRA and CDR2 YSYEKL. Trimming cost V 4 bases and J 8 bases; bases outside gene matches: 10. The CDR3 loop is CASSLRQGAQQEAFF. In DNA, the CDR3 is TGCGCCAGCAGCCTTAGACAGGGGGCCCAACAGGAAGCTTTCTTT.

This clone was detected only once. The V gene is TRBV6-5, the J gene TRBJ2-7; perhaps TRBD2 as D (6 bases). The CDR3 length is 15 residues. CDR1 and CDR2 from the germline V gene are MNHEY and SVGAGI. Trimming took off 2 bases at V and 5 bases at J, with 16 bases between the two ends. The CDR3 region is CASSYAVGAGHEQYF. The CDR3 coding sequence is TGTGCCAGCAGTTACGCGGTGGGAGCGGGCCACGAGCAGTACTTC.

This chain joins TRBV19 and TRBJ2-7; 9 bases fit TRBD2. This CDR3 region has 14 residues. V trimming: 9 bases; J trimming: 4 bases; junction bases outside the gene matches: 10. Per the germline V gene, CDR1 is LNHDA and CDR2 is SQIVND (reference sequence). The chain's CDR3 is CASSNGLAPYEQYF. CDR3 sequence (DNA): TGTGCCAGCTCCAACGGACTAGCGCCTTACGAGCAGTACTTC.

This chain connects TRBV28 to TRBJ1-6, with unresolved D. Per germline, CDR1 MDHEN and CDR2 SYDVKM. V lost 2 bases and J 9 bases, leaving 5 bases between the germline ends. CDR3 length: 12 residues. The CDR3, as DNA: TGTGCCAGCAGTTTAACTGGTTCACCCCTCCACTTT. Encoded protein: CASSLTGSPLHF.

The V call is TRBV6-5, the J call TRBJ2-7; D is uncertain. CDR3 size: 13 residues. V dropped 2 bases and J dropped 5 bases, with 10 bases sitting between them. Per germline, CDR1 MNHEY and CDR2 SVGAGI. CDR3 nucleotide sequence: TGTGCCAGCAGTTACCGAAGCGCCAACGAGCAGTACTTC. It translates to CASSYRSANEQYF.

The V and J genes are TRBV19 and TRBJ1-1; 8 bases line up with TRBD1. The CDR3 runs 16 residues. CDR1 is LNHDA and CDR2 is SQIVND in the germline V gene (reference sequence). V shed 3 bases, J shed 3 bases, and the junction held 9 bases outside the gene matches. The CDR3 loop reads CASSMYRTGWYTEAFF. The CDR3 nucleotides are TGTGCCAGTAGTATGTATCGGACAGGGTGGTACACTGAAGCTTTCTTT.

J is TRBJ1-6 and V is TRBV19; maybe TRBD1 (5 bases). Trimming removed 5 bases at V and 8 bases at J, with 13 bases between. This CDR3 region has 14 residues. Germline assignment: CDR1 LNHDA and CDR2 SQIVND (reference sequence). CDR3 coding DNA: TGTGCCAGTAGTCCTCAGGGAGGGGATTCACCCCTCCACTTT. Its translation: CASSPQGGDSPLHF.

The rearrangement uses TRBV20-1 and TRBJ1-1; D call uncertain. This CDR3 contains 11 residues. The V end lost 5 bases, the J end lost 1 base, and 5 bases lay between the germline ends. Per germline, CDR1 DFQATT and CDR2 SNEGSKA (reference sequence). The CDR3 loop reads CSALRNTEAFF. The CDR3 DNA follows: TGCAGTGCTCTTAGGAACACTGAAGCTTTCTTT.

The chain couples TRBV3-1 (or the pseudogene TRBV3-2) to TRBJ2-2; 9 nucleotides agree with TRBD1. The CDR3 spans 14 residues. Looked up from germline, CDR1 is LGHDT and CDR2 is YNNKEL (reference sequence). V dropped 4 bases and J dropped 6; count of bases not matched to a gene: 3. CDR3 protein: CASSPRTGAGELFF. The CDR3 region has the DNA TGTGCCAGCAGCCCGAGGACAGGGGCCGGGGAGCTGTTTTTT.

This chain connects TRBV19 to TRBJ1-4, with a tentative D call TRBD1 (5 bases). CDR1 and CDR2 from the germline V gene are LNHDA and SQIVND (reference sequence). This CDR3 comprises 14 residues. Trimming cost V 4 bases and J 2 bases, with 8 bases left between them. The CDR3 DNA reads as TGTGCCAGTAGTAGCCGACAGACTAATGAAAAACTGTTTTTT. Translation gives CASSSRQTNEKLFF.

The chain joins TRBV6-6 to TRBJ1-5; TRBD1 is a possible D gene (6 bases). This CDR3 has 15 residues. The V end was cut by 6 bases, the J end by 5 bases, with 17 bases between. Germline CDR1 and CDR2: MNHNY and SVGAGI (reference sequence). CDR3 loop: CASRVPGGADQPQHF. In DNA form, the CDR3 reads TGTGCCAGCAGAGTCCCTGGGGGCGCGGATCAGCCCCAGCATTTT.

The chain joins TRBV9 to TRBJ1-1; D might be TRBD1 (6 bases). The CDR3 runs 18 residues. Deletions cut 0 bases from V and 4 bases from J, with 22 bases between. The germline CDR1 and CDR2 sequences are SGDLS and YYNGEE. The CDR3 reads CASSVGLQGFTGGTEAFF. The CDR3 DNA reads TGTGCCAGCAGCGTAGGGCTCCAGGGGTTTACAGGAGGCACTGAAGCTTTCTTT.

This clone was found once. The chain is built from TRBV10-1 and TRBJ2-7; 9 bases fit TRBD2. This CDR3 is built from 13 residues. Germline lookup yields CDR1 WNHNN and CDR2 SYGVQD (reference sequence). V lost 6 bases to trimming and J lost 6 bases; unmatched junction nucleotides: 6. The CDR3 spells CASRASGTTEQYF. Here the CDR3 DNA reads TGCGCCAGCAGGGCTAGCGGGACTACCGAGCAGTACTTC.

The chain couples TRBV28 to TRBJ1-5; no definite D call. Per the germline V gene, CDR1 is MDHEN and CDR2 is SYDVKM. The CDR3 runs to 11 residues. Trimming left V 6 bases short and J 8 bases short, with 8 bases between. CDR3 in amino acids: CASSEREPQHF. The CDR3 nucleotides are TGTGCCAGCAGCGAGAGGGAGCCCCAGCATTTT.